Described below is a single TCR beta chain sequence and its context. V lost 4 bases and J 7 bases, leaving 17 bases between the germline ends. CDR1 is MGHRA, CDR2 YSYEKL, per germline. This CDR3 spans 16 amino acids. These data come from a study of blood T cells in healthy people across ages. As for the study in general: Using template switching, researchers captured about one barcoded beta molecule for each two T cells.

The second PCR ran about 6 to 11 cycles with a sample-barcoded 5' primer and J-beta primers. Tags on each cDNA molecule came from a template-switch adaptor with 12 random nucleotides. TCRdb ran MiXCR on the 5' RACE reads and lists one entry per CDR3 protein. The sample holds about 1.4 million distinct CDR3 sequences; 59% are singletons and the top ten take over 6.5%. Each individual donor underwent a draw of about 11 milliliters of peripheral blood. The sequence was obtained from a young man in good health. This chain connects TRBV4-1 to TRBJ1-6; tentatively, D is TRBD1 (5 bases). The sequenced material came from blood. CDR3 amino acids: CASSPSSGTENSPLHF. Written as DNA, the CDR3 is TGCGCCAGCAGCCCCTCCTCCGGGACGGAGAATTCACCCCTCCACTTT.